Listed below are T cell receptor beta chains from one sample, sequenced in a study of blood T cell repertoires in COVID-19. Repertoires were generated with immunoSEQ multiplex PCR, while TCRdb's copy carries only in-frame clones and drops some. The sample consists of about 310,000 clones, roughly 91% of them appearing once. Sequencing was performed on PBMCs or T cells enriched from blood (not recorded which). These receptor sequences come from a woman in her twenties or thirties who had recovered from COVID-19. CDR3s include the opening cysteine and the closing phenylalanine or tryptophan. Each record gives: D gene, CDR3 length, J gene, V gene, clone size, CDR3 DNA, CDR3 protein. D genes are given only for firm matches. Not every row has a clone size; where given, it reads once, few, many or a size class.

>NA|15|TRBJ2-2|TRBV27|few
TGTGCCAGCAGTTTCTACGGGGCGAACACCGGGGAGCTGTTTTTT
CASSFYGANTGELFF
>NA|15|TRBJ1-2|TRBV4-2|few
TGTGCCAGCAGCCAAGATCTCAACAGAGACTATGGCTACACCTTC
CASSQDLNRDYGYTF
>NA|14|TRBJ1-3|TRBV19|NA
TGTGCCAGTAGTATTGGGACACGGGGAAACACCATATATTTT
CASSIGTRGNTIYF
>TRBD1|14|TRBJ1-2|TRBV19|NA
TGTGCCAGTAGTTTACAGGGGGTCGACTATGGCTACACCTTC
CASSLQGVDYGYTF
>NA|15|TRBJ2-5|TRBV28|NA
TGTGCCAGCACAGGGGTCCAGTCTTACCGGGAGACCCAGTACTTC
CASTGVQSYRETQYF
>NA|15|TRBJ2-7|TRBV4-2|NA
TGTGCCAGCAGCCAAGAAAGGAGTTACGCCTACGAGCAGTACTTC
CASSQERSYAYEQYF
>NA|13|TRBJ2-5|TRBV7-9|NA
TGTGCCAGCAGCTTATCGACAGCAGAGACCCAGTACTTC
CASSLSTAETQYF
>NA|15|TRBJ2-2|TRBV18|NA
TGTGCCAGCTCAGTAACTGCAGGGAACACCGGGGAGCTGTTTTTT
CASSVTAGNTGELFF
>NA|14|TRBJ1-1|TRBV10-3|NA
TGTGCCATCAGTGAGTCAGGGGCCGGATTCGGGGCTTTCTTT
CAISESGAGFGAFF
>NA|16|TRBJ1-5|TRBV4-1|NA
TGCGCCAGCAGCCTCCCCCGTGTTGACTCCGATCAGCCCCAGCATTTT
CASSLPRVDSDQPQHF
>TRBD1|15|TRBJ2-2|TRBV12-5|NA
TGTGCTAGTGGTGCACGACAGGGGGACACCGGGGAGCTGTTTTTT
CASGARQGDTGELFF
>NA|14|TRBJ1-1|TRBV18|NA
TGTGCCAGCTCAGCCGGACAAGGATGGACTGAAGCTTTCTTT
CASSAGQGWTEAFF
>NA|18|TRBJ2-2|TRBV28|NA
TGTGCCAGCAGTTCTTCCGGGAGCCCCCGGAGGAACACCGGGGAGCTGTTTTTT
CASSSSGSPRRNTGELFF
>NA|16|TRBJ2-3|TRBV18|NA
TGTGCCAGCTCACTACAGGGTGAGCAGAGGAAAGATACGCAGTATTTT
CASSLQGEQRKDTQYF
>NA|15|TRBJ1-2|TRBV6-5|NA
TGTGCCAGCAGATTTCGGACAGCAGCATTCTATGGCTACACCTTC
CASRFRTAAFYGYTF
>NA|15|TRBJ2-5|TRBV7-2|NA
TGTGCCAGCAGCCCCCGGACGGGGATCCAAGAGACCCAGTACTTC
CASSPRTGIQETQYF